One TCR beta chain is described in this entry. This clonotype was observed many times. There is no known antigen for this receptor. Base-call qualities are not available, and no considerably larger clone is one nucleotide away. The V and J ends are trimmed by 7 bases and 0 bases, leaving 8 bases between them. Reading the germline V gene gives CDR1 SNHLY and CDR2 FYNNEI. From its cysteine to its phenylalanine, the CDR3 spans 13 amino acids. The only DNA kept is the CDR3, 39 bases in frame from the first base. These data originate in a study of T cells in Graves' hyperthyroidism and ophthalmopathy (dated by TCRdb to 2018 to 2020). Looking at the study overall: Peripheral blood samples were taken at initial diagnosis, before any treatment was given. TCR V-J signatures able to tell the groups apart were searched for in a discovery cohort of some 97 patients, of whom around 43 had Graves' ophthalmopathy and around 57 had stable Graves' hyperthyroidism. An independent validation cohort of around 19 hyperthyroidism patients and about 15 patients who later progressed to ophthalmopathy tested prospective prediction of ophthalmopathy. The roughly 100 discovery patients were divided at random into training and test sets in a 7:3 ratio. In over five Graves' hyperthyroidism patients, the study also compared T-cell repertoires from thyroid tissue with T-cell repertoires from blood. After sampling, hyperthyroidism patients received methimazole starting at 30 mg daily, and ophthalmopathy patients received high-dose intravenous methylprednisolone. The paper reports TCR Vbeta CDR3 sequencing of approximately 140 peripheral blood samples: over 40 ophthalmopathy, under 80 hyperthyroidism and about 17 progressor patients. General conclusions and limits of the study: Sample size was not statistically predetermined, and investigators were not blinded to group allocation. A model built on a 13 V-J signature distinguished ophthalmopathy from stable hyperthyroidism, reaching about 88% sensitivity and around 81% specificity in cross-validation and 80%/75% in testing. During validation, the model predicted progression to ophthalmopathy a median of approximately six months ahead of onset, with just under 71% sensitivity and roughly 75% specificity. Most expanded thyroid clonotypes (frequency above 0.001) were also detected in blood, a finding suggesting that blood repertoires may reflect thyroid immune responses.

Stable Graves' hyperthyroidism was defined as the absence of progression to ophthalmopathy over 18 months of follow-up. Hyperthyroidism patients were newly diagnosed, with disease duration under 2 months, and aged 18 to 65 years. The study excluded patients with uncontrolled infections, other autoimmune diseases, pregnancy or lactation. Diagnoses were based on clinical symptoms, serum thyroxine and TRAb, thyroid ultrasound and orbital computed tomography. PBMCs were separated from roughly 10 ml of fresh peripheral blood using Ficoll-Paque density gradient centrifugation. Trizol reagent was used to extract total RNA, and RNA quality was then checked on an Agilent 2100 Bioanalyzer. The TCR beta CDR3 regions were amplified from RNA transcripts. For the first round of RT-PCR on the TCR CDR3, the HTBI primer set was used together with the Qiagen OneStep RT-PCR kit. The libraries were constructed in a second round of multiplex PCR and then size-selected and purified. Libraries were sequenced paired-end with 100 bp reads on an Illumina HiSeq2000. As for how the authors treated the data: SOAPnuke was used to process the raw data, throwing out any read that contained adapters or uncalled bases, had a mean Phred below 15, or lacked an exact constant-primer or identifier match. High-quality paired reads were merged using COPE v1.2.5, and each unique nucleotide sequence was defined as a clonotype. Clonotypes were aligned to IMGT TRBV, TRBD and TRBJ reference segments using MiTCR v1.1. The analysis included only V-J combinations with a frequency above 0.0001, which together covered 99% to 99.2% of the repertoires. A TCS score was defined as the ratio of F50 (clonal expansion) to E x V (chaos), with BLOSUM62-based TCRdist applied between CDR3 peptides within each V-J. Welch's t-statistics and random forest reduced fewer than 600 V-J features to roughly 13, which were used in a naive Bayes classifier (R e1071). The public reads were quality trimmed at Q25 with fastp and then assembled into clones with MiXCR by TCRdb, keeping productive beta chains. A single entry per CDR3 protein holds the most common genes and DNA from its merged rows. The V and J calls follow TCRdb's processing rather than the paper's. Across this sample there are 480,000 or so distinct CDR3 sequences, with about an eighth seen only once. Roughly 17% of the sample goes to the ten largest clones.

Sequencing was done on a sample of blood. The clonotype originates from a woman younger than 30 with Graves' hyperthyroidism. The chain couples TRBV2 to TRBJ2-3; the D gene is perhaps TRBD2, on 5 matching bases. The CDR3 here reads CASKLGSTDTQYF. In nucleotide form, the sequence is TGTGCCAGCAAACTAGGGAGCACAGATACGCAGTATTTT.